Shown below are 17 T cell receptor beta chains from a single sample sequenced in a study of T-cell memory formation after mild COVID-19. TCRdb reprocessed the 5' RACE reads via MiXCR and lists one record per CDR3 protein. This table has under 600,000 distinct CDR3 sequences, about 20% appearing once. Sample: PBMCs or a T cell subset sorted from them (not recorded which). The receptors shown here come from an adult woman who had mild COVID-19 (a few samples of this study predate the infection). Cell type and time point are not known.

The chain couples TRBV7-9 to TRBJ2-7; D is possibly TRBD1 (5 bases). Germline values: CDR1 SEHNR, CDR2 FQNEAQ (reference sequence). The length of the CDR3 is 15 residues. V was pared by 3 bases and J by 2 bases, with 14 bases between. This CDR3 reads CASSLRQGRPYEQYF. The CDR3 nucleotides are TGTGCCAGCAGCTTGAGGCAGGGCAGGCCCTACGAGCAGTACTTC. The whole variable domain, filled in from reference TRBV7-9 and TRBJ2-7, reads DTGVSQNPRHKITKRGQNVTFRCDPISEHNRLYWYRQTLGQGPEFLTYFQNEAQLEKSRLLSDRFSAERPKGSFSTLEIQRTEQGDSAMYLCASSLRQGRPYEQYFGPGTRLTVT.

The J gene is TRBJ1-1, the V gene TRBV6-6; D is perhaps TRBD1 (5 bases). The germline gives CDR1 MNHNY, CDR2 SVGAGI (reference sequence). Between the trimmed V and J ends, which lost 2 bases and 5 bases, there was a span of 12 bases. This CDR3 is built from 14 residues. CDR3 DNA: TGTGCCAGCAGTTACGGGGCCCGGGGGACTGAAGCTTTCTTT. It encodes CASSYGARGTEAFF.

This chain uses TRBV20-1 with TRBJ2-3; D is unclear. This CDR3 region has 16 residues. Germline V gene data show CDR1 as DFQATT and CDR2 as SNEGSKA (reference sequence). V lost 0 bases and J lost 3, with 16 bases in between. In nucleotides, the CDR3 is TGCAGTGCTAGAGAGGAAGGCGACCTGGGGACAGATACGCAGTATTTT. As protein: CSAREEGDLGTDTQYF.

The chain recombines TRBV12-3 or TRBV12-4 with TRBJ2-1, with 9 bases that match TRBD1. The CDR3 length is 15 residues. Trimming at V came to 7 bases and at J to 4 bases, leaving 8 bases not matched to a gene. In nucleotides, the CDR3 is TGTGCCAGCACCCTCTCCGGGACAGGGTACAATGAGCAGTTCTTC. Translating gives CASTLSGTGYNEQFF.

This clonotype has a handful of counts. The chain combines TRBV11-3 with TRBJ1-1, with D unresolved. The CDR3 is 15 residues long. The V end lost 0 bases, the J end lost 1 base, and 9 bases lay between the germline ends. The germline V gene has CDR1 SGHNT and CDR2 YENEEA. The CDR3 here is CASSLDLPPNTEAFF. Written as DNA, the CDR3 is TGTGCCAGCAGCTTAGATCTTCCCCCGAACACTGAAGCTTTCTTT.

This clonotype was detected many times. The genes are TRBV12-3 or TRBV12-4 and TRBJ2-7, with a tentative D call TRBD2 (6 bases). The CDR3 spans 12 residues. Trimming cost V 5 bases and J 6 bases, with 11 bases left between them. The CDR3 sequence: CASSTGVGEQYF. The CDR3 DNA follows: TGTGCCAGCAGTACGGGGGTCGGCGAGCAGTACTTC.

The chain carries TRBV20-1 and TRBJ1-4; D possibly corresponds to TRBD1 (6 bases). The germline V and J ends were trimmed by 6 bases and 7 bases, with 15 bases remaining between them. The CDR3 consists of 13 residues. Germline V gives CDR1 DFQATT, CDR2 SNEGSKA (reference sequence). The CDR3 is CSASGQGSEKLFF. The CDR3 DNA is TGCAGTGCCAGCGGTCAGGGGAGTGAAAAACTGTTTTTT.

The chain couples TRBV2 to TRBJ1-6; D is possibly TRBD1 (5 bases). The CDR3 has 13 amino acids. Deletions cut 3 bases from V and 9 bases from J, with 9 bases between. Germline V gene lookup returns CDR1 SNHLY and CDR2 FYNNEI. Here the CDR3 reads CASSDSGISPLHF. CDR3 nucleotide sequence: TGTGCCAGCAGTGATTCAGGGATTTCACCCCTCCACTTT.

The chain joins TRBV15 to TRBJ2-7; D call uncertain. The V end lost 2 bases, the J end lost 4 bases, and 6 bases lay between the germline ends. This CDR3 has 12 amino acids. Germline V gene lookup returns CDR1 LNHNV and CDR2 YYDKDF (reference sequence). This CDR3 is CATSRNRYEQYF. The CDR3 DNA is TGTGCCACCAGCAGAAATCGGTACGAGCAGTACTTC. The full variable domain, with the rest looked up from reference TRBV15 and TRBJ2-7, is DAMVIQNPRYQVTQFGKPVTLSCSQTLNHNVMYWYQQKSSQAPKLLFHYYDKDFNNEADTPDNFQSRRPNTSFCFLDIRSPGLGDTAMYLCATSRNRYEQYFGPGTRLTVT.

This clonotype was picked up a small number of times. The chain combines TRBV20-1 with TRBJ2-7; 8 nucleotides line up with TRBD2. CDR1 is DFQATT, CDR2 SNEGSKA, per germline (reference sequence). This CDR3 has 14 amino acids. Germline trimming cut 5 bases from V and 1 base from J; bases unmatched to any gene: 7. The CDR3 here is CSARTSQTSYEQYF. The CDR3 bases are TGCAGTGCTCGGACTAGCCAAACTTCCTACGAGCAGTACTTC.

The chain carries TRBV4-2 and TRBJ1-1; no reliable D call. V dropped 0 bases and J dropped 4 bases, with 15 bases sitting between them. The CDR3 is 16 residues long. CDR1 is LGHNA, CDR2 YNFKEQ, per germline. The CDR3 spells CASSQEMTRRGTEAFF. The CDR3 DNA is TGTGCCAGCAGCCAAGAGATGACCCGCCGGGGCACTGAAGCTTTCTTT.

The table lists this clonotype with many counts. The chain combines TRBV7-9 with TRBJ2-3; 9 nucleotides line up with TRBD2. Germline trimming cut 7 bases from V and 6 bases from J; bases unmatched to any gene: 11. The germline V gene has CDR1 SEHNR and CDR2 FQNEAQ (reference sequence). CDR3 size: 15 residues. CDR3 sequence (DNA): TGTGCCAGCACCCCTTGGCGGGGGGGCTCGGATACGCAGTATTTT. It specifies CASTPWRGGSDTQYF.

This clonotype has a count of ten or more. V gene TRBV24-1 combines with J gene TRBJ2-7; TRBD1 might be the D (6 bases). The germline gives CDR1 KGHDR, CDR2 SFDVKD. The CDR3 length is 11 residues. Trimming cost V 9 bases and J 5 bases, with 10 bases left between them. In nucleotides, the CDR3 is TGTGCCACCCAACAGGGCCACGAGCAGTACTTC. It yields the protein CATQQGHEQYF.

Only a few counts were recorded for this clonotype. The chain links TRBV2 to TRBJ1-2, with D unclear. The CDR3 is made up of 14 amino acids. CDR1 and CDR2 (germline): SNHLY, FYNNEI. With 2 bases removed from V and 2 bases from J, the gap between germline ends came to 9 bases. The CDR3 loop is CASSERTVNYGYTF. The CDR3 DNA is TGTGCCAGCAGTGAAAGGACGGTGAACTATGGCTACACCTTC.

J is TRBJ2-3 and V is TRBV7-2, with 8 nucleotides matching TRBD2. CDR3 length equals 18 residues. Germline CDR1 reads SGHTA; CDR2 reads FQGNSA. V gave up 4 bases and J gave up 4 bases; unmatched junction bases: 16. In nucleotides, the CDR3 is TGTGCCAGCAGCTCTAAGGGACTAGTAGTCGTTGGCTCAGATACGCAGTATTTT. Protein: CASSSKGLVVVGSDTQYF.

This clonotype has just a few counts. This chain connects TRBV12-5 to TRBJ2-3; 10 bases match TRBD2. Germline lookup yields CDR1 LGHNT and CDR2 FRNRAP. The CDR3 is 16 amino acids. Germline trimming cut 5 bases from V and 4 bases from J; bases unmatched to any gene: 9. In DNA form, the CDR3 reads TGTGCTAGTGGTACTGGGACTAGCGTTAATCCAGATACGCAGTATTTT. Translation: CASGTGTSVNPDTQYF.

A single count supports this clonotype. The CDR3 loop is CASSFSQGAAYEQYV. The CDR3 DNA sequence: TGTGCCAGCAGTTTTTCGCAGGGGGCGGCCTACGAGCAGTACGTC. This chain joins TRBV6-2 or TRBV6-3 and TRBJ2-7; 8 nucleotides agree with TRBD1. Germline CDR1 reads MNHEY; CDR2 reads SVGEGT. The CDR3 is made up of 15 amino acids. J lost 2 bases, V lost 4 bases, and 7 bases had no gene match.